These 18 T cell receptor beta chains were all obtained from the same sample, sequenced in a study of blood T cell repertoires in COVID-19. Profiled with immunoSEQ multiplex PCR; TCRdb holds only in-frame clones, not every one. Altogether under 200,000 clones are present, approximately 91% being singletons, with the ten largest covering roughly 2.3%. Source material: peripheral blood. These receptor sequences come from a young man with acute or convalescent COVID-19.

This rearrangement joins TRBV6-5 to TRBJ2-7, with 7 bases fitting TRBD2. J lost 5 bases, V lost 0 bases, and 4 bases had no gene match. Germline CDR1 reads MNHEY; CDR2 reads SVGAGI. The CDR3 runs 14 residues. The DNA of the CDR3 is TGTGCCAGCAGTTACTCGATCGGGAGGAACGAGCAGTACTTC. This codes for CASSYSIGRNEQYF.

The CDR3 region is CASSPPTANTEAFF. CDR3 DNA sequence: TGTGCCAGCAGCCCCCCGACAGCGAACACTGAAGCTTTCTTT. V gene TRBV7-9 combines with J gene TRBJ1-1, with D perhaps matching TRBD1 (5 bases). The CDR3 length is 14 residues. V was clipped by 5 bases and J by 1 base, with 11 bases between them. Germline assignment: CDR1 SEHNR and CDR2 FQNEAQ (reference sequence). Full variable domain (rest looked up from reference TRBV7-9 and TRBJ1-1): DTGVSQNPRHKITKRGQNVTFRCDPISEHNRLYWYRQTLGQGPEFLTYFQNEAQLEKSRLLSDRFSAERPKGSFSTLEIQRTEQGDSAMYLCASSPPTANTEAFFGQGTRLTVV.

The chain has TRBV9 and TRBJ1-1, with 7 positions matching TRBD1. This CDR3 comprises 14 residues. Germline CDR1 and CDR2: SGDLS and YYNGEE. Unmatched junction bases numbered 4, after V lost 3 bases and J lost 2 bases. The CDR3 is CASSGWDSNTEAFF. In nucleotides, the CDR3 is TGTGCCAGCAGCGGGTGGGACAGCAACACTGAAGCTTTCTTT.

J is TRBJ2-1 and V is TRBV5-4; a weak D match, TRBD2 (6 bases). The CDR3 contains 16 residues. V lost 1 base and J 7 bases, leaving 18 bases between the germline ends. Germline V gene sequence: CDR1 SGHNT, CDR2 YYREEE (reference sequence). The CDR3 DNA follows: TGTGCCAGCAGCTTGTTGGGACTGACGGACGCAAATGAGCAGTTCTTC. It specifies CASSLLGLTDANEQFF.

In this sample, this clone turned up once. This rearrangement joins TRBV6-5 to TRBJ1-4, with 10 bases that match TRBD1. The CDR3 sequence is 14 residues long. Losses at the gene ends were 6 bases for V and 7 bases for J; bases not matched to a gene: 5. Germline CDR1 is MNHEY and CDR2 is SVGAGI. CDR3 nucleotide sequence: TGTGCCAGCAGCCTGGGACAGGGGAGTGAAAAACTGTTTTTT. This sequence encodes CASSLGQGSEKLFF.

This chain uses TRBV2 with TRBJ2-1; the match to TRBD2 covers 8 bases. Germline CDR1 SNHLY, CDR2 FYNNEI. The ends lost 3 bases at V and 6 bases at J; junction bases unmatched: 7. The length of the CDR3 is 15 residues. The chain's CDR3 is CASSEAGGIPNEQFF. Here the CDR3 DNA reads TGTGCCAGCAGTGAGGCGGGAGGAATCCCCAATGAGCAGTTCTTC.

This clone was recorded only once. The V gene is TRBV7-9, the J gene TRBJ2-1; maybe TRBD2 (5 bases). CDR3 size: 14 residues. Looked up from germline, CDR1 is SEHNR and CDR2 is FQNEAQ (reference sequence). The V and J ends lost 7 bases and 4 bases respectively, with 14 bases between them. For the CDR3, the DNA is TGTGCCAGCACCTGGGCCACGGGGTACAATGAGCAGTTCTTC. Residues: CASTWATGYNEQFF.

J is TRBJ1-4 and V is TRBV3-1 (or the pseudogene TRBV3-2); D is unresolved. The length of the CDR3 is 14 residues. V lost 4 bases, J lost 4 bases, and 10 bases lay in between. Germline CDR1 and CDR2: LGHDT and YNNKEL (reference sequence). In DNA form, the CDR3 reads TGTGCCAGCAGCCGCGCTGGGCGTAATGAAAAACTGTTTTTT. As protein: CASSRAGRNEKLFF.

V and J are TRBV5-4 and TRBJ2-7, with D perhaps TRBD2 (6 bases). The germline V gene encodes CDR1 SGHNT and CDR2 YYREEE (reference sequence). Trimming shortened V by 5 bases and J by 2 bases, and 17 bases separated the two germline ends. This CDR3 region has 15 residues. The CDR3 region is CASSWGDSRTYEQYF. The CDR3 coding sequence is TGTGCCAGCAGTTGGGGGGACTCCAGAACCTACGAGCAGTACTTC.

The chain has TRBV4-2 and TRBJ1-6, with a possible D match to TRBD1 (5 bases). Germline V gene lookup returns CDR1 LGHNA and CDR2 YNFKEQ. Trimming stripped 3 bases from V and 5 bases from J, with 14 bases between. The CDR3 sequence is 16 residues long. This chain's CDR3 is CASSQGGASDNSPLHF. The DNA for the CDR3 is TGTGCCAGCAGCCAGGGAGGGGCGTCTGATAATTCACCCCTCCACTTT.

The chain is built from TRBV19 and TRBJ2-3; 12 bases fit TRBD2. Germline V CDR1 and CDR2: LNHDA, SQIVND (reference sequence). The CDR3 length is 16 residues. The V segment lost 5 bases and the J segment 4 bases; nucleotides outside the gene matches: 7. This CDR3 reads CASSLAGGPQADTQYF. In nucleotides, the CDR3 is TGTGCCAGTAGTCTAGCGGGGGGGCCCCAGGCAGATACGCAGTATTTT.

V usage is TRBV5-1 and J usage is TRBJ2-7, with 7 bases that match TRBD1. The CDR3 runs to 15 residues. The junction had 9 bases not matched to a gene; V was cut back by 1 base and J by 5 bases. CDR1 and CDR2 (germline): SGHRS, YFSETQ. The CDR3 is CASSLPDRPVHEQYF. DNA of the CDR3: TGCGCCAGCAGCTTGCCGGACAGGCCGGTCCACGAGCAGTACTTC.

The chain uses TRBV6-1 and TRBJ2-6; possibly TRBD2 for D (5 bases). Germline V lookup: CDR1 MNHNS, CDR2 SASEGT. V shed 2 bases and J shed 2 bases, with 10 bases lying between them. The CDR3 length is 16 residues. CDR3 nucleotides: TGTGCCAGCAGTGAATTGTCGGGGACTGGGGCCAACGTCCTGACTTTC. Its protein is CASSELSGTGANVLTF.

This chain uses TRBV4-1 with TRBJ1-2; 7 bases map to TRBD1. The CDR3 is made up of 16 amino acids. The germline gives CDR1 MGHRA, CDR2 YSYEKL. The junction had 8 bases not matched to a gene; V was cut back by 0 bases and J by 4 bases. The CDR3 loop is CASSQEGTGAGYGYTF. For the CDR3, the DNA is TGCGCCAGCAGCCAAGAGGGTACAGGGGCTGGCTATGGCTACACCTTC.

The chain uses TRBV18 and TRBJ2-5; no clear D gene. V lost 5 bases and J lost 10, with 20 bases in between. Germline loops: CDR1 KGHSH, CDR2 LQKENI. CDR3 length equals 14 residues. The CDR3: CASSAPGPSEVQYF. CDR3 nucleotides: TGTGCCAGCTCAGCCCCGGGTCCCAGTGAGGTCCAGTACTTC. The variable domain in full, with the rest retrieved from reference TRBV18 and TRBJ2-5, is NAGVMQNPRHLVRRRGQEARLRCSPMKGHSHVYWYRQLPEEGLKFMVYLQKENIIDESGMPKERFSAEFPKEGPSILRIQQVVRGDSAAYFCASSAPGPSEVQYFGPGTRLLVL.

The chain has TRBV10-3 and TRBJ1-5; 11 bases are a match to TRBD1. Germline CDR1 reads ENHRY; CDR2 reads SYGVKD. V gave up 10 bases and J gave up 0 bases; unmatched junction bases: 11. The CDR3 covers 17 residues. CDR3 nucleotide sequence: TGTGCCACCAGGACAGGGGGCGCCGGATTTAGCAATCAGCCCCAGCATTTT. Translation: CATRTGGAGFSNQPQHF.

This chain joins TRBV15 and TRBJ2-2, with D uncertain. Germline-derived CDR1 and CDR2 are LNHNV and YYDKDF (reference sequence). V lost 1 base to trimming and J lost 8 bases, with 8 bases between them. This CDR3 is 13 amino acids long. CDR3 DNA sequence: TGTGCCACCAGCAGAGCTAGTCGGGGGGAGCTGTTTTTT. Translated, it gives CATSRASRGELFF.

The chain combines TRBV5-1 with TRBJ2-5; 10 nucleotides align to TRBD1. The V segment lost 4 bases and the J segment 3 bases; nucleotides outside the gene matches: 12. This CDR3 comprises 17 residues. Germline CDR1 SGHRS, CDR2 YFSETQ. Here the CDR3 DNA reads TGCGCCAGCAGCCCAGACAGGGGGCCAGGTAGCGAAGAGACCCAGTACTTC. It encodes CASSPDRGPGSEETQYF.